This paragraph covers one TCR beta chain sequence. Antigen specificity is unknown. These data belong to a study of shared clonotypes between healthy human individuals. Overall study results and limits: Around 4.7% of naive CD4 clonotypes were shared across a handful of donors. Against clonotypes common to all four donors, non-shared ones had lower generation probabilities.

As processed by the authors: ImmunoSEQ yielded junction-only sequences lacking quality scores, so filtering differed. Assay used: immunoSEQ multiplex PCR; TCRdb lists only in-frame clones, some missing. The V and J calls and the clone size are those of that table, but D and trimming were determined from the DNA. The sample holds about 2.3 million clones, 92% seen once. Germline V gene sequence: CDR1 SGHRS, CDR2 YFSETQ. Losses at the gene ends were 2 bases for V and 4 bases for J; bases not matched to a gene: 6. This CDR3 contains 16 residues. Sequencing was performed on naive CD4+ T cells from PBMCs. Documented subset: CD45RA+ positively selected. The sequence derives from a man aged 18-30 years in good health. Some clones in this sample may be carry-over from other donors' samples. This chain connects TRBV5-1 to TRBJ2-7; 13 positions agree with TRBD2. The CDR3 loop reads CASSLEGTSGIYEQYF. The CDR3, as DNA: TGCGCCAGCAGCTTAGAGGGGACTAGCGGGATATACGAGCAGTACTTC.